This is a list of T cell receptor beta chains from one sample in a study of T cells in Graves' hyperthyroidism and ophthalmopathy. Each CDR3 protein gets one entry after TCRdb re-called the multiplex PCR reads with MiXCR. The repertoire holds 450,000 to 600,000 distinct CDR3 sequences, roughly 21% seen once, with over 45% in the top ten. The sample comprised blood. The origin of the receptors is a middle-aged man with Graves' ophthalmopathy. CDR3s include the opening cysteine and the closing phenylalanine or tryptophan. The D gene is left open where the match is weak. Size tells how often a clone was seen (once, few, many) or the class of an expanded clone, and some rows leave it out.

v_gene	j_gene	d_gene	abundance	CDR3nt	CDR3aa
TRBV11-2	TRBJ2-2	.	many	TGTGCCAGCAGCTTAGTCTCGGGACACAGCACCGGGGAGCTGTTTTTT	CASSLVSGHSTGELFF
TRBV7-3	TRBJ1-1	.	.	TGTGCCAACAGCTCTGACAGAGCCACTGAAGCTTTCTTT	CANSSDRATEAFF
TRBV28	TRBJ2-3	.	many	TGTGCCAGCAGTTCACGTGGGGGGCTCACAGATACGCAGTATTTT	CASSSRGGLTDTQYF
TRBV6-6	TRBJ2-7	.	few	TGTGCCAGCAGTTACCCGGGAAGGGCGGGCTACGAGCAGTACTTC	CASSYPGRAGYEQYF
TRBV20-1	TRBJ2-3	.	few	TGCAGTGCTAGTGTCACCCAACGGGCAGATACGCAGTATTTT	CSASVTQRADTQYF
TRBV20-1	TRBJ2-3	.	many	TGCAGTGCTAGAGGGAACATGTGGTCAGATACGCAGTATTTT	CSARGNMWSDTQYF
TRBV4-1	TRBJ1-5	.	once	TGCGCCAGCAGCCAAGTTAGGACGGACAGCAATCAGCCCCAGCATTTT	CASSQVRTDSNQPQHF
TRBV11-2	TRBJ2-7	TRBD1	.	TGTGCCAGCAGCCCCTGGACAGGGGATATCTACGAGCAGTACTTC	CASSPWTGDIYEQYF
TRBV7-2	TRBJ2-2	.	.	TGTGCCAGCAGCTCAGACACCGTGGAGCTGTTTTTT	CASSSDTVELFF
TRBV18	TRBJ2-2	TRBD1	.	TGTGCCAGCTCGCAGGGGGCGGCCGGGGAGCTGTTTTTT	CASSQGAAGELFF
TRBV2	TRBJ2-3	.	many	TGTGCCAGCAGTGTCTCTTACACAGATACGCAGTATTTT	CASSVSYTDTQYF
TRBV30	TRBJ2-3	.	many	TGTGCCTGGAGTGTATCCAGGGGCACAGATACGCAGTATTTT	CAWSVSRGTDTQYF
TRBV10-3	TRBJ2-7	TRBD1	few	TGTGCCATCAGTGACTCGGACAGGGGTAACGAGCAGTACTTC	CAISDSDRGNEQYF
TRBV14	TRBJ2-7	.	few	TGTGCCAGCAGCCCCTTGGGGGGGCTCTACGAGCAGTACTTC	CASSPLGGLYEQYF
TRBV27	TRBJ1-6	.	.	TGTGCCAGCAGAAGAGGGGATAGCTATAATTCACCCCTCCACTTT	CASRRGDSYNSPLHF
TRBV18	TRBJ2-2	.	.	TGTGCCAGCTCACCTGCATATGGGAACACCGGGGAGCTGTTTTTT	CASSPAYGNTGELFF
TRBV30	TRBJ2-1	.	few	TGTGCCTGGAGTGTACTACTACAAGGATACAATGAGCAGTTCTTC	CAWSVLLQGYNEQFF
TRBV6-1	TRBJ2-5	TRBD1	few	TGTGCCAGCAGAACACCTTGGGACAGCCAAGAGACCCAGTACTTC	CASRTPWDSQETQYF
TRBV4-2	TRBJ2-5	.	.	TGTGCCAGCAGCCAAGTGTCGTCTGAGACCCAGTACTTC	CASSQVSSETQYF
TRBV29-1	TRBJ2-1	.	.	TGCAGGGTTGTTGACAGGAACAATGAGCAGTTCTTC	CRVVDRNNEQFF
TRBV20-1	TRBJ1-1	.	.	TGCAGTGCCAAAATTCGGGCCCAGAACACTGAAGCTTTCTTT	CSAKIRAQNTEAFF
TRBV20-1	TRBJ2-1	.	.	TGCAGTGCCGAGGGGGGGAAGAGTTACAATGAGCAGTTCTTC	CSAEGGKSYNEQFF
TRBV29-1	TRBJ2-1	TRBD2	.	TGCAGCGTTTTCCCATTCGAAACTAGCGGGGGAGCCTACAATGAGCAGTTCTTC	CSVFPFETSGGAYNEQFF
TRBV4-1	TRBJ2-3	.	many	TGCGCCAGCAGCCTTAGGACAGATAGCACAGATACGCAGTATTTT	CASSLRTDSTDTQYF
TRBV30	TRBJ2-1	.	many	TGTGCCTGGAGTGTAGAGGCTAGGTCGTCCTACAATGAGCAGTTCTTC	CAWSVEARSSYNEQFF
TRBV13	TRBJ2-7	TRBD2	few	TGTGCCAGCAGCTTAGAGGGACTAGCGGTCTCCTACGAGCAGTACTTC	CASSLEGLAVSYEQYF
TRBV3-1	TRBJ1-6	.	few	TGTGCCAGCAGCCAACGGGGGGGGGATTCACCCCTCCACTTT	CASSQRGGDSPLHF
TRBV5-1	TRBJ1-1	.	many	TGCGCCAGCACCCGGGTGGGGGGCCTACCTATGAACACTGAAGCTTTCTTT	CASTRVGGLPMNTEAFF
TRBV14	TRBJ2-2	.	once	TGTGCCAGCAGCCTACTGGCAGGGCTGGCCGGGGAGCTGTTTTTT	CASSLLAGLAGELFF
TRBV4-1	TRBJ2-7	TRBD2	few	TGCGCCAGCAGCCCCACCTTCACGGTAGCGGGAGGTCGCTACGAGCAGTACTTC	CASSPTFTVAGGRYEQYF
TRBV9	TRBJ2-1	.	few	TGTGCCAGCAGCGTAGCTGGTAGCGGCTACTTCAATGAGCAGTTCTTC	CASSVAGSGYFNEQFF
TRBV5-1	TRBJ2-1	.	many	TGCGCCAGCATGGGCCAGGGTTCGTACAATGAGCAGTTCTTC	CASMGQGSYNEQFF
TRBV3-1	TRBJ2-5	.	.	TGTGCCAGCAGCCAAGGAGCCCGAGATAACCAAGAGACCCAGTACTTC	CASSQGARDNQETQYF
TRBV6-1	TRBJ1-5	.	.	TGTGCCAGCAGAGGTACCCTTAGCAATCAGCCCCAGCATTTT	CASRGTLSNQPQHF
TRBV4-3	TRBJ1-5	.	.	TGCGCCAGCAGCCAGGAAGGGGAGGGTCAGCCCCAGCATTTT	CASSQEGEGQPQHF
TRBV28	TRBJ2-7	.	many	TGTGCCAGCAGTCCCCCAGGACCTACTGGGGTTTTGGAGCAGTACTTC	CASSPPGPTGVLEQYF
TRBV6-1	TRBJ1-2	.	many	TGTGCCAGCACCAACGGCGGGGGCAGATATGGCTACACCTTC	CASTNGGGRYGYTF